Listed here is a single T cell receptor (beta chain). The source of the sample is a study of response to subunit inactivated influenza vaccine. The germline gives CDR1 DFQATT, CDR2 SNEGSKA (reference sequence). This CDR3 contains 15 residues. V was clipped by 3 bases and J by 5 bases; unmatched bases: 12. TCRdb recomputed calls from the RT-PCR reads with MiXCR, one row per CDR3 protein. The sample lists hundreds of thousands of distinct CDR3 sequences, approximately 7.1% occurring once. The sequencing here drew on PBMCs from blood, taken roughly 24 months after vaccination. The receptor was derived from a man aged 50-75 years who received an inactivated influenza vaccine. V and J are TRBV20-1 and TRBJ2-5; the match to TRBD2 covers 7 bases. The CDR3 is CSASSVGGFAETQYF. Written as DNA, the CDR3 is TGCAGTGCTAGTTCCGTCGGGGGGTTCGCCGAGACCCAGTACTTC.